The next 16 T cell receptor beta chains were all read from a single sample in a study of T cells in localized non-small cell lung cancer. The assay was immunoSEQ multiplex PCR, and TCRdb's table has in-frame clones only and misses some. The sample lists 25,000 to 30,000 clones; more than 75% were seen once. Sequencing was performed on peripheral blood, taken before any cancer treatment. The source is a female donor of 60 years or more with stage III squamous cell lung carcinoma.

V and J are TRBV10-3 and TRBJ2-3; D is uncertain. CDR3 length equals 16 residues. V was clipped by 1 base and J by 0 bases, with 11 bases between them. Germline V gives CDR1 ENHRY, CDR2 SYGVKD. The DNA for the CDR3 is TGTGCCATCAGTGAGTTCTCGGAGACTAGCACAGATACGCAGTATTTT. It specifies CAISEFSETSTDTQYF.

The chain joins TRBV6-5 to TRBJ2-2; 11 nucleotides align to TRBD1. Germline CDR1 reads MNHEY; CDR2 reads SVGAGI. The V gene end was trimmed by 3 bases and the J gene end by 5 bases; junction bases not matched to a gene: 5. There are 16 residues in the CDR3. CDR3 in DNA: TGTGCCAGCAGTTATTGGACAGGGGGCAGGACCGGGGAGCTGTTTTTT. As protein: CASSYWTGGRTGELFF.

J is TRBJ2-3 and V is TRBV28; D is possibly TRBD2 (5 bases). V gave up 2 bases and J gave up 4 bases, with 10 bases separating them. Germline lookup yields CDR1 MDHEN and CDR2 SYDVKM. CDR3 length equals 14 residues. The DNA of the CDR3 is TGTGCCAGCAGTTTAATCGGAGCGGCAGATACGCAGTATTTT. This sequence encodes CASSLIGAADTQYF.

This clone was counted between two and nine times. The J gene is TRBJ2-1, the V gene TRBV28; 9 positions agree with TRBD2. The CDR3 consists of 13 residues. Looked up from germline, CDR1 is MDHEN and CDR2 is SYDVKM. J was trimmed by 2 bases and V by 11 bases; bases with no gene match: 4. CDR3: CALTSGTYNEQFF. CDR3 DNA: TGTGCCCTGACTAGCGGAACCTACAATGAGCAGTTCTTC.

The CDR3 loop reads CASSFPAYEQYF. The DNA of the CDR3 is TGTGCCAGCAGTTTCCCAGCCTACGAGCAGTACTTC. The J gene is TRBJ2-7, the V gene TRBV28; D gene ambiguous. Trimming took 3 bases from V and 2 from J, leaving 5 bases between them. The V gene's germline CDR1 is MDHEN and CDR2 SYDVKM. This CDR3 is built from 12 residues.

This chain connects TRBV6-1 to TRBJ1-1; possibly TRBD1 for D (6 bases). CDR3 size: 13 residues. V was trimmed by 3 bases and J by 4 bases, leaving 9 bases between them. CDR1 is MNHNS and CDR2 is SASEGT in the germline V gene. DNA of the CDR3: TGTGCCAGCAGTGACAGGGGAGGCACTGAAGCTTTCTTT. It is translated as CASSDRGGTEAFF.

J is TRBJ2-7 and V is TRBV6-5, with D perhaps TRBD1 (5 bases). The CDR3 totals 15 residues. With 5 bases removed from V and 1 base from J, the gap between germline ends came to 15 bases. Germline CDR1 reads MNHEY; CDR2 reads SVGAGI. CDR3 DNA sequence: TGTGCCAGCAGTCCCCTGGAGACAGAATCCTACGAGCAGTACTTC. It codes for CASSPLETESYEQYF.

Here the CDR3 DNA reads TGTGCCAGCAGACGGCGGGAGGGCTTCTTAGAGACCCAGTACTTC. It is translated as CASRRREGFLETQYF. The chain joins TRBV28 to TRBJ2-5, with 9 bases identical to TRBD2. The length of the CDR3 is 15 residues. Per germline, CDR1 MDHEN and CDR2 SYDVKM. The J segment lost 4 bases and the V segment lost 6 bases, leaving 9 bases of the junction unmatched.

This chain connects TRBV5-8 to TRBJ1-5; 7 bases align to TRBD1. Germline V gene sequence: CDR1 SGHTS, CDR2 YDEGEE. The junction had 5 bases not matched to a gene; V was cut back by 5 bases and J by 6 bases. The CDR3 loop spans 13 amino acids. Here the CDR3 reads CASSLDRTQPQHF. Here the CDR3 DNA reads TGTGCCAGCAGTCTGGACAGGACTCAGCCCCAGCATTTT.

The CDR3 reads CASSPGRGRETQYF. CDR3 DNA: TGTGCCAGCAGCCCGGGACGGGGCCGCGAGACCCAGTACTTC. The J gene is TRBJ2-5, the V gene TRBV7-3; TRBD1 or TRBD2 may be the D gene (5 bases each). The germline CDR1 and CDR2 sequences are SGHTA and FQGTGA. V lost 5 bases, J lost 5 bases, and 15 bases lay in between. This CDR3 is 14 amino acids long.

The chain uses TRBV27 and TRBJ2-1; D not resolved. This CDR3 has 14 residues. Germline loops: CDR1 MNHEY, CDR2 SMNVEV (reference sequence). The V end was cut by 6 bases, the J end by 7 bases, with 16 bases between. This chain's CDR3 is CASSLLDTENEQFF. The CDR3 nucleotides are TGTGCCAGCAGCCTATTAGACACGGAAAATGAGCAGTTCTTC.

V gene TRBV5-6 combines with J gene TRBJ2-3; 8 positions match TRBD2. In germline, CDR1 is SGHDT, CDR2 YYEEEE. The CDR3 has 14 residues. Trimming removed 2 bases from V and 8 bases from J; junction bases left unmatched: 7. The CDR3 sequence is CASSFGTSKGTQYF. CDR3 in DNA: TGTGCCAGCAGCTTCGGGACTAGTAAGGGTACGCAGTATTTT.

In its sample, this clone was seen a few times. The same CDR3 arises from other DNA sequences in this sample as well. This rearrangement joins TRBV7-9 to TRBJ1-1; the D is unclear. Germline V gene lookup returns CDR1 SEHNR and CDR2 FQNEAQ (reference sequence). The CDR3 consists of 13 residues. Trimming took off 1 base at V and 0 bases at J, with 3 bases between the two ends. CDR3 sequence (DNA): TGTGCCAGCAGCTTAGATATGAACACTGAAGCTTTCTTT. Amino acids: CASSLDMNTEAFF.

This sequence joins TRBV2 and TRBJ2-1, with D perhaps matching TRBD2 (7 bases). V dropped 3 bases and J dropped 6 bases, with 12 bases sitting between them. The germline V gene has CDR1 SNHLY and CDR2 FYNNEI. This CDR3 is 14 amino acids long. The CDR3 loop reads CASSDARGGNEQFF. The CDR3 DNA reads as TGTGCCAGCAGTGACGCTAGGGGGGGCAATGAGCAGTTCTTC.

The chain recombines TRBV27 with TRBJ2-7; 8 bases line up with TRBD2. CDR3 size: 15 residues. J lost 1 base, V lost 3 bases, and 5 bases had no gene match. The germline gives CDR1 MNHEY, CDR2 SMNVEV (reference sequence). The CDR3 DNA reads TGTGCCAGCAGTTTGTACAGCGGGAGTTCCTACGAGCAGTACTTC. Protein sequence: CASSLYSGSSYEQYF.

The rearrangement links TRBV6-6 to TRBJ1-1, with 9 positions matching TRBD1. The CDR3 has 13 residues. The ends lost 0 bases at V and 11 bases at J; junction bases unmatched: 4. Germline V gives CDR1 MNHNY, CDR2 SVGAGI (reference sequence). The CDR3 spells CASSYSPDRGAFF. The CDR3 nucleotides are TGTGCCAGCAGTTACTCGCCCGACAGGGGGGCTTTCTTT.